The 29 T cell receptor beta chains below come from one sample, sequenced in a study of T cells in localized non-small cell lung cancer. Here immunoSEQ multiplex PCR was the method, and the copy in TCRdb shows in-frame clones only, minus some. Among approximately 61,000 clones listed, 86% were seen once. Here the sequenced sample was peripheral blood, taken before any cancer treatment. These TCRs come from a woman aged 40 to 75 with stage I lung adenocarcinoma.

The chain joins TRBV6-1 to TRBJ1-2; no definite D call. From germline, CDR1 is MNHNS and CDR2 SASEGT. The CDR3 has 16 amino acids. With 4 bases removed from V and 5 bases from J, the gap between germline ends came to 20 bases. DNA for the CDR3: TGTGCCAGCAGTGGCCGTCGGGAAGGGTTTAGGTATGGCTACACCTTC. Translation gives CASSGRREGFRYGYTF.

The CDR3 spells CSVRKTGNTIYF. CDR3 bases: TGCAGCGTCAGGAAGACTGGAAACACCATATATTTT. V gene TRBV29-1 combines with J gene TRBJ1-3; D remains unclear. The CDR3 has 12 amino acids. The germline gives CDR1 SQVTM, CDR2 ANQGSEA. With 6 bases removed from V and 2 bases from J, the gap between germline ends came to 8 bases.

The chain uses TRBV5-1 and TRBJ2-1; 9 nucleotides match TRBD2. CDR3 length: 16 amino acids. The ends lost 1 base at V and 6 bases at J; junction bases unmatched: 8. Germline V CDR1 and CDR2: SGHRS, YFSETQ. CDR3 coding DNA: TGCGCCAGCAGCTTGTACGGTAGCGGGGGACTCAATGAGCAGTTCTTC. This sequence encodes CASSLYGSGGLNEQFF.

This chain connects TRBV5-6 to TRBJ2-1; 7 bases fit TRBD1. CDR1 and CDR2 from the germline V gene are SGHDT and YYEEEE. The CDR3 spans 16 residues. The V segment lost 0 bases and the J segment 6 bases; nucleotides outside the gene matches: 9. CDR3 residues: CASSLGRQGVRNEQFF. The CDR3 region has the DNA TGTGCCAGCAGCTTGGGTCGACAGGGAGTTCGCAATGAGCAGTTCTTC.

The chain joins TRBV4-3 to TRBJ1-1; D remains unclear. The CDR3 loop spans 14 amino acids. Germline V lookup: CDR1 LGHNA, CDR2 YSLEER. V was pared by 1 base and J by 9 bases, with 15 bases between. CDR3 DNA: TGCGCCAGCAGCCAAGTGGCCGCCATAGGCCAAGCTTTCTTT. Protein product: CASSQVAAIGQAFF.

This clone appeared a single time. This chain links TRBV19 with TRBJ2-3; 10 nucleotides match TRBD2. Unmatched junction bases numbered 14, after V lost 5 bases and J lost 6 bases. Germline V gene data show CDR1 as LNHDA and CDR2 as SQIVND (reference sequence). This CDR3 is built from 17 residues. The CDR3 is CASSWSSGGLSMDTQYF. The CDR3 DNA is TGTGCCAGTAGTTGGAGTAGCGGGGGGTTGAGCATGGATACGCAGTATTTT.

The gene calls are TRBV5-1 and TRBJ2-1, with unresolved D. Trimming took 0 bases from V and 0 from J, leaving 10 bases between them. CDR1 and CDR2 (germline): SGHRS, YFSETQ. CDR3 size: 16 residues. The DNA of the CDR3 is TGCGCCAGCAGCTTGGCCGGGCGGAGCTCCTACAATGAGCAGTTCTTC. Protein sequence: CASSLAGRSSYNEQFF.

V and J are TRBV19 and TRBJ1-3; no clear D. The CDR3 extends over 16 amino acids. The germline CDR1 and CDR2 sequences are LNHDA and SQIVND (reference sequence). V was pared by 8 bases and J by 0 bases, with 17 bases between. CDR3 coding DNA: TGTGCCAGTGGCCCCACCTTCGGAAGCTCTGGAAACACCATATATTTT. As protein: CASGPTFGSSGNTIYF.

The rearrangement joins TRBV7-2 to TRBJ1-3; unclear D gene. This CDR3 spans 16 amino acids. Germline lookup yields CDR1 SGHTA and CDR2 FQGNSA. The V end was cut by 4 bases, the J end by 0 bases, with 13 bases between. CDR3 in amino acids: CASSSLIRASGNTIYF. The CDR3 DNA is TGTGCCAGCAGCTCCCTAATACGCGCCTCTGGAAACACCATATATTTT. Variable domain in full (rest from reference TRBV7-2 and TRBJ1-3): GAGVSQSPSNKVTEKGKDVELRCDPISGHTALYWYRQSLGQGLEFLIYFQGNSAPDKSGLPSDRFSAERTGGSVSTLTIQRTQQEDSAVYLCASSSLIRASGNTIYFGEGSWLTVV.

The CDR3 loop reads CASKRGITNEKLFF. CDR3 DNA: TGTGCCAGTAAGCGGGGGATCACTAATGAAAAACTGTTTTTT. This rearrangement joins TRBV19 to TRBJ1-4; D is perhaps TRBD1 (5 bases). From germline, CDR1 is LNHDA and CDR2 SQIVND (reference sequence). This CDR3 region has 14 residues. Trimming cost V 7 bases and J 2 bases, with 11 bases left between them.

The gene calls are TRBV6-1 and TRBJ2-7; D is perhaps TRBD2 (5 bases). The germline gives CDR1 MNHNS, CDR2 SASEGT. The CDR3 spans 14 residues. V was trimmed by 2 bases and J by 6 bases, leaving 14 bases between them. The CDR3 sequence: CASSELVEGSEQYF. The CDR3 region has the DNA TGTGCCAGCAGTGAATTGGTTGAAGGGAGCGAGCAGTACTTC.

The rearrangement links TRBV19 to TRBJ1-5, with 7 bases fitting TRBD1. Looked up from germline, CDR1 is LNHDA and CDR2 is SQIVND (reference sequence). J was trimmed by 3 bases and V by 3 bases; bases with no gene match: 5. This CDR3 comprises 15 residues. The CDR3 sequence is CASSMFRGDNQPQHF. CDR3 coding DNA: TGTGCCAGTAGTATGTTCAGGGGGGACAATCAGCCCCAGCATTTT.

This clone has a handful of counts. Within the sample, other DNA sequences also encode this same CDR3. The CDR3 DNA sequence: TGTGCCAGCAGCGTAGACGGTAATCAGCCCCAGCATTTT. Its protein product is CASSVDGNQPQHF. The V and J genes are TRBV9 and TRBJ1-5; no definite D call. V lost 0 bases to trimming and J lost 4 bases, with 5 bases between them. Germline-derived CDR1 and CDR2 are SGDLS and YYNGEE. This CDR3 comprises 13 residues.

The V gene is TRBV15, the J gene TRBJ2-3; no clear D gene. With 1 base removed from V and 5 bases from J, the gap between germline ends came to 13 bases. Germline loops: CDR1 LNHNV, CDR2 YYDKDF (reference sequence). This CDR3 contains 15 residues. CDR3 nucleotide sequence: TGTGCCACCAGCAGAGCTGCGGTGTACAAAGATACGCAGTATTTT. This translates into CATSRAAVYKDTQYF.

The chain couples TRBV6-6 to TRBJ1-5, with TRBD1 identical over 8 bases. CDR1 and CDR2 (germline): MNHNY, SVGAGI (reference sequence). After removal of 6 bases from V and 2 bases from J, the junction contained 6 bases not matched to a gene. This CDR3 is built from 15 residues. The CDR3 sequence: CASSFQGAGNQPQHF. CDR3 sequence (DNA): TGTGCCAGCAGCTTTCAGGGGGCTGGCAATCAGCCCCAGCATTTT.

The rearrangement links TRBV5-6 to TRBJ1-1, with D unresolved. The CDR3 totals 15 residues. Germline V gene data show CDR1 as SGHDT and CDR2 as YYEEEE. The germline V and J ends were trimmed by 0 bases and 0 bases, with 9 bases remaining between them. Here the CDR3 DNA reads TGTGCCAGCAGCTTGGGGCATCCCGTGAACACTGAAGCTTTCTTT. The encoded protein is CASSLGHPVNTEAFF.

The V call is TRBV7-2, the J call TRBJ2-2; TRBD2 agrees at 12 bases. Trimming took 4 bases from V and 4 from J; bases not matched to a gene: 7. CDR3 length: 17 residues. Germline assignment: CDR1 SGHTA and CDR2 FQGNSA. The CDR3 DNA sequence: TGTGCCAGCAGCTCTCTAGCGGGGGGGCTTGGCACCGGGGAGCTGTTTTTT. Translating it yields CASSSLAGGLGTGELFF.

This clone was counted a single time. J is TRBJ2-7 and V is TRBV6-1, with D uncertain. The germline V gene has CDR1 MNHNS and CDR2 SASEGT. The CDR3 loop spans 15 amino acids. The V end lost 3 bases, the J end lost 0 bases, and 12 bases lay between the germline ends. CDR3 nucleotides: TGTGCCAGCAGTGATGGAGTAATGCTCTCCTACGAGCAGTACTTC. It yields the protein CASSDGVMLSYEQYF.

This chain connects TRBV5-1 to TRBJ2-3; TRBD2 might be the D (5 bases). Trimming stripped 2 bases from V and 2 bases from J, with 9 bases between. This CDR3 contains 14 residues. CDR1 is SGHRS and CDR2 is YFSETQ in the germline V gene. CDR3: CASSFGLPTDTQYF. The DNA for the CDR3 is TGCGCCAGCAGCTTTGGACTCCCCACAGATACGCAGTATTTT.

The gene calls are TRBV9 and TRBJ1-3, with D hard to call. This CDR3 is 13 amino acids long. The V gene's germline CDR1 is SGDLS and CDR2 YYNGEE. V was pared by 3 bases and J by 0 bases, with 4 bases between. The CDR3 spells CASSESSGNTIYF. The CDR3 DNA is TGTGCCAGCAGCGAGAGCTCTGGAAACACCATATATTTT.

The V and J genes are TRBV29-1 and TRBJ2-4; no clear D. Trimming took off 4 bases at V and 0 bases at J, with 7 bases between the two ends. Germline V gene data show CDR1 as SQVTM and CDR2 as ANQGSEA. The CDR3 is 13 residues long. The CDR3 nucleotides read TGCAGCGTTGCTACCGGAGCCAAAAACATTCAGTACTTC. Its translation is CSVATGAKNIQYF.

The genes are TRBV6-1 and TRBJ2-2; perhaps TRBD1 as D (6 bases). CDR1 MNHNS and CDR2 SASEGT come from the germline V gene. The CDR3 is 14 amino acids. Between the trimmed V and J ends, which lost 4 bases and 7 bases, there was a span of 13 bases. The CDR3 nucleotides are TGTGCCAGCAGTGTACAGGGTTCAGGCGGGGAGCTGTTTTTT. Its translation: CASSVQGSGGELFF.

This chain uses TRBV9 with TRBJ1-4; maybe TRBD1 (5 bases). The germline CDR1 and CDR2 sequences are SGDLS and YYNGEE. V lost 3 bases and J 3 bases, leaving 18 bases between the germline ends. CDR3 length: 17 residues. The CDR3 sequence: CASSAQHGGSANEKLFF. Here the CDR3 DNA reads TGTGCCAGCAGCGCTCAACATGGGGGGTCAGCTAATGAAAAACTGTTTTTT.

The V and J genes are TRBV6-5 and TRBJ2-1; 9 bases agree with TRBD1. The junction had 6 bases not matched to a gene; V was cut back by 6 bases and J by 6 bases. CDR1 MNHEY and CDR2 SVGAGI come from the germline V gene. The CDR3 has 14 residues. The CDR3 sequence: CASRPDRGTNEQFF. CDR3 DNA: TGTGCCAGCAGACCTGACAGGGGGACCAATGAGCAGTTCTTC.

The chain has TRBV11-2 and TRBJ1-1; a possible D gene is TRBD1 (6 bases). The CDR3 spans 15 residues. V lost 3 bases, J lost 1 base, and 12 bases lay in between. Per the germline V gene, CDR1 is SGHAT and CDR2 is FQNNGV. The CDR3 protein is CASSFNTGRNTEAFF. CDR3 sequence (DNA): TGTGCCAGCAGCTTCAATACAGGGAGGAACACTGAAGCTTTCTTT.

The count of this clone is one. This CDR3 is also generated by other DNA sequences in the sample. This sequence joins TRBV30 and TRBJ2-2; D is perhaps TRBD1 or TRBD2 (5 bases each). Germline CDR1 reads GTSNPN; CDR2 reads SVGIG (reference sequence). The CDR3 has 12 amino acids. Trimming took off 1 base at V and 6 bases at J, with 6 bases between the two ends. The CDR3, as DNA: TGTGCCTGGAGTGCGGGGCCCGGGGAGCTGTTTTTT. Amino acids: CAWSAGPGELFF. Based on the CDR3 plus reference TRBV30 and TRBJ2-2, the full variable domain is SQTIHQWPATLVQPVGSPLSLECTVEGTSNPNLYWYRQAAGRGLQLLFYSVGIGQISSEVPQNLSASRPQDRQFILSSKKLLLSDSGFYLCAWSAGPGELFFGEGSRLTVL.

The chain combines TRBV9 with TRBJ2-3; D remains ambiguous. Germline assignment: CDR1 SGDLS and CDR2 YYNGEE. The CDR3 length is 13 residues. V lost 0 bases and J 5 bases, leaving 7 bases between the germline ends. CDR3 loop: CASSVVPGDTQYF. CDR3 nucleotide sequence: TGTGCCAGCAGCGTAGTCCCCGGAGATACGCAGTATTTT.

A few counts support this clone. This chain connects TRBV7-2 to TRBJ2-1, with 7 bases that match TRBD2. With 1 base clipped from V and 7 bases from J, the junction kept 10 bases outside the gene matches. The CDR3 is 16 amino acids. Germline V gene sequence: CDR1 SGHTA, CDR2 FQGNSA. CDR3 nucleotide sequence: TGTGCCAGCAGCTTAGAGATGGCGGGGGTTCGGAATGAGCAGTTCTTC. This translates into CASSLEMAGVRNEQFF. The full variable domain, in which reference TRBV7-2 and TRBJ2-1 provide the parts outside the CDR3, is GAGVSQSPSNKVTEKGKDVELRCDPISGHTALYWYRQSLGQGLEFLIYFQGNSAPDKSGLPSDRFSAERTGGSVSTLTIQRTQQEDSAVYLCASSLEMAGVRNEQFFGPGTRLTVL.

This chain joins TRBV4-3 and TRBJ2-6; D is possibly TRBD1 or TRBD2 (5 bases each). The CDR3 runs 16 residues. Between the trimmed V and J ends, which lost 9 bases and 1 base, there was a span of 16 bases. The germline CDR1 and CDR2 sequences are LGHNA and YSLEER. The CDR3 DNA follows: TGCGCCAGTACATCAGGGTGGGGGTCTGGGGCCAACGTCCTGACTTTC. Its translation is CASTSGWGSGANVLTF.